This TCR beta chain emerged from a study of Tregs in tolerant kidney transplant recipients. Whole-study context: Mixed chimerism was transient after nonmyeloablative marrow transplants from related graft donors. Points from the study as a whole: For some patients, primers changed over time, blocking nucleotide-level comparison. Biological reproducibility was not directly addressed in this study.

The germline CDR1 and CDR2 sequences are SGHAT and FQNNGV. CDR3 size: 14 residues. Trimming left V 0 bases short and J 6 bases short, with 12 bases between. Turning to this clone: Its specificity is not known.

Unstimulated Tregs (CD4+CD25+CD127-) and CD4+CD25- non-Tregs were sorted from PBMCs. Sequenced by immunoSEQ multiplex PCR; TCRdb stores in-frame clones only, minus some. Here the sample spans about 110,000 clones, nearly 90% being singletons. This sequence originates from a human donor who received a combined kidney and bone marrow transplant. The sample was CD4+ T cells from blood, taken before the transplant. The rearrangement uses TRBV11-2 and TRBJ2-7, with D perhaps TRBD1 (6 bases). CDR3 bases: TGTGCCAGCAGCTTAGACCCCGTAGGGGGCGAGCAGTACTTC. Protein sequence: CASSLDPVGGEQYF.